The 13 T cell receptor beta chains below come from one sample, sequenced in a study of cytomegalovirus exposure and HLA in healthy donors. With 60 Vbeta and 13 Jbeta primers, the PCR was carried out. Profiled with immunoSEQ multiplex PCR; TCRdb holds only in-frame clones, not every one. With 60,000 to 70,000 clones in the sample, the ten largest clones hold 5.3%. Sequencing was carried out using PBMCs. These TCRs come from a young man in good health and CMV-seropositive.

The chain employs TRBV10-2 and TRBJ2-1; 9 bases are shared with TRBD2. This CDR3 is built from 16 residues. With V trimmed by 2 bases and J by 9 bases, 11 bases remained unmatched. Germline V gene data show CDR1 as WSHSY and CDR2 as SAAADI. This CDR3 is CASSERSSGGRREQFF. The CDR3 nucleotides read TGCGCCAGCAGTGAGCGTTCGAGCGGGGGGAGGCGTGAGCAGTTCTTC.

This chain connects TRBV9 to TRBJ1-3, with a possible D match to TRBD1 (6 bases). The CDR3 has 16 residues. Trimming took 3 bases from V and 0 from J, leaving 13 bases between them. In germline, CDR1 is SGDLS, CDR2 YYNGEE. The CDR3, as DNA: TGTGCCAGCAGCGCAGAACACAGGGCCTCTGGAAACACCATATATTTT. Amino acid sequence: CASSAEHRASGNTIYF.

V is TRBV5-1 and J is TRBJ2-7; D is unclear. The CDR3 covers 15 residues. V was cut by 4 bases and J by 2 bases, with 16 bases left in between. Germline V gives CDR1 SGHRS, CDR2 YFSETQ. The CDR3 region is CASSLASADAYEQYF. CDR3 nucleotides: TGCGCCAGCAGCCTGGCCAGCGCTGACGCCTACGAGCAGTACTTC.

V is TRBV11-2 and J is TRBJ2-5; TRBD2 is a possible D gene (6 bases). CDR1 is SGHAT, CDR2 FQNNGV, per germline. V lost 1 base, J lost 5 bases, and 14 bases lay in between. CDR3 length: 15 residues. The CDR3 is CASSLGLGWGETQYF. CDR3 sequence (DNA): TGTGCCAGCAGCTTAGGACTAGGCTGGGGGGAGACCCAGTACTTC.

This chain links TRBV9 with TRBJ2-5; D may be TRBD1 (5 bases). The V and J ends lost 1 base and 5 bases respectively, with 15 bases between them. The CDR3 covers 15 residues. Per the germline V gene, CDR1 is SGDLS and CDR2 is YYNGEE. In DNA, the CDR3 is TGTGCCAGCAGCGTACAGGCAGGGCCCTTTGAGACCCAGTACTTC. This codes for CASSVQAGPFETQYF. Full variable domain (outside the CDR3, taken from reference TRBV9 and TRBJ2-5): DSGVTQTPKHLITATGQRVTLRCSPRSGDLSVYWYQQSLDQGLQFLIQYYNGEERAKGNILERFSAQQFPDLHSELNLSSLELGDSALYFCASSVQAGPFETQYFGPGTRLLVL.

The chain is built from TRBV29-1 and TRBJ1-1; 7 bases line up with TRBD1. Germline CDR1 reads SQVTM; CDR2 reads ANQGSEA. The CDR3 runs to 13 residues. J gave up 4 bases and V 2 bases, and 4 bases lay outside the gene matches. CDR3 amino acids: CSVEQGEVTEAFF. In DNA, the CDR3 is TGCAGCGTTGAACAGGGGGAGGTCACTGAAGCTTTCTTT. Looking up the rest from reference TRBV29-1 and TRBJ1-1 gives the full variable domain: SAVISQKPSRDICQRGTSLTIQCQVDSQVTMMFWYRQQPGQSLTLIATANQGSEATYESGFVIDKFPISRPNLTFSTLTVSNMSPEDSSIYLCSVEQGEVTEAFFGQGTRLTVV.

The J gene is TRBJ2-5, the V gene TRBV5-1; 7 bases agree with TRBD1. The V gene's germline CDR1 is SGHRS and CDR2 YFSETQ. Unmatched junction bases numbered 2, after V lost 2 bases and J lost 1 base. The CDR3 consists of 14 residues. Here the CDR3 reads CASSFGTAQETQYF. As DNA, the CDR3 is TGCGCCAGCAGCTTCGGGACAGCCCAAGAGACCCAGTACTTC.

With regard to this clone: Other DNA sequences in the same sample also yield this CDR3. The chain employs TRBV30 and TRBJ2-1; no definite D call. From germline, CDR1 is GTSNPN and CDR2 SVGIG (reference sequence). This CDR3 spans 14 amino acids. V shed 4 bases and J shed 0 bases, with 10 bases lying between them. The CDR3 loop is CAWKLSSSYNEQFF. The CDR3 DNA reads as TGTGCCTGGAAGTTGTCGAGCTCCTACAATGAGCAGTTCTTC.

The CDR3 DNA reads as TGTGCCATCAGGACCCCCTCAGGGCCCAGCTCCTACGAGCAGTACTTC. Translating it yields CAIRTPSGPSSYEQYF. The V call is TRBV10-3, the J call TRBJ2-7; weak D call: TRBD1 (5 bases). Between the trimmed V and J ends, which lost 6 bases and 0 bases, there was a span of 18 bases. CDR3 length equals 16 residues. Germline V lookup: CDR1 ENHRY, CDR2 SYGVKD.

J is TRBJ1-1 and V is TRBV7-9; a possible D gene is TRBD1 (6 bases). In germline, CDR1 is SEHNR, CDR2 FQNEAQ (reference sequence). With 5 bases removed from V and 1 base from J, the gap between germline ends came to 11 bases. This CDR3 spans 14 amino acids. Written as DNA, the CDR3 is TGTGCCAGCAGCCCTCAGACAGGGAACACTGAAGCTTTCTTT. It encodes CASSPQTGNTEAFF.

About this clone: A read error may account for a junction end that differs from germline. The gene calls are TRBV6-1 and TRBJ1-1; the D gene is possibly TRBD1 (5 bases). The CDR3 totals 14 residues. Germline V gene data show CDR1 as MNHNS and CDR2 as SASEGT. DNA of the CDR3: TGTGCCAGCAGTGAAGGAGGGAGGGGCACTGAAGATTTCTTT. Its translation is CASSEGGRGTEDFF.

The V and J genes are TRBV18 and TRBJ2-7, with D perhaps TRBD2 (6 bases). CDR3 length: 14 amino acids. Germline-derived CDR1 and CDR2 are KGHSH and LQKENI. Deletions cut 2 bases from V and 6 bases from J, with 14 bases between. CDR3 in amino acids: CASSPGAGPGEQYF. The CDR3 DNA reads TGTGCCAGCTCACCAGGGGCGGGGCCGGGCGAGCAGTACTTC.

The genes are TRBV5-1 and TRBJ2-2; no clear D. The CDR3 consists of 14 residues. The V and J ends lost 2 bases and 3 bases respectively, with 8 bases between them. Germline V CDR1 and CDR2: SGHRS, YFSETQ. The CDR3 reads CASSLELDTGELFF. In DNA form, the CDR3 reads TGCGCCAGCAGCTTAGAACTCGACACCGGGGAGCTGTTTTTT.